A selection of T cell receptor beta chains follows, all from one sample in a study of early T cells in non-severe SARS-CoV-2 infection. TCRdb independently ran MiXCR on the 5' RACE reads; one entry per CDR3 protein. The sample has roughly 93,000 distinct CDR3 sequences; approximately 15% are singletons. The sample consisted of whole blood. These receptor sequences come from an adult who was a healthcare worker with PCR-confirmed SARS-CoV-2 infection or an uninfected control (not recorded which). The CDR3 runs from the conserved cysteine through the conserved F or W. The order of the fields is J gene, V gene, CDR3 protein.

j_call: TRBJ2-5
v_call: TRBV5-1
cdr3_aa: CASSAWTGEETQYF

j_call: TRBJ2-1
v_call: TRBV4-1
cdr3_aa: CASSQMTRAWEQFF

j_call: TRBJ2-3
v_call: TRBV7-6
cdr3_aa: CASSSGGIRGTDTQYF

j_call: TRBJ1-4
v_call: TRBV18
cdr3_aa: CASSPQGEAEKLFF

j_call: TRBJ2-1
v_call: TRBV3-1
cdr3_aa: CASSTLDRGIYNEQFF

j_call: TRBJ1-2
v_call: TRBV5-1
cdr3_aa: CASSPEHRGYTF

j_call: TRBJ2-1
v_call: TRBV2
cdr3_aa: CASGLLAGDTYNEQFF

j_call: TRBJ2-5
v_call: TRBV20-1
cdr3_aa: CSAKGTGQETQYF

j_call: TRBJ1-2
v_call: TRBV6-6
cdr3_aa: CANSTGTGHGYGYTF

j_call: TRBJ2-5
v_call: TRBV12-3/TRBV12-4
cdr3_aa: CASSSPGLAGLRGKTQYF

j_call: TRBJ2-1
v_call: TRBV28
cdr3_aa: CASSLIGFEQFF

j_call: TRBJ2-3
v_call: TRBV7-8
cdr3_aa: CASSLGLAGPTDTQYF

j_call: TRBJ2-3
v_call: TRBV4-1
cdr3_aa: CASSQSTLGLNPDTQYF

j_call: TRBJ2-1
v_call: TRBV4-2
cdr3_aa: CTSSQDEGSAYNEQFF

j_call: TRBJ2-5
v_call: TRBV5-5
cdr3_aa: CASSRRGQAQETQYF

j_call: TRBJ2-5
v_call: TRBV10-2
cdr3_aa: CASSVGETQYF

j_call: TRBJ2-3
v_call: TRBV6-5
cdr3_aa: CASSYQQGLALYF

j_call: TRBJ2-2
v_call: TRBV11-2
cdr3_aa: CASSFGGRRPGELFF

j_call: TRBJ2-2
v_call: TRBV5-1
cdr3_aa: CASSLVHRSNTGELFF

j_call: TRBJ2-1
v_call: TRBV11-3
cdr3_aa: CASSLGLAGGPWEQFF

j_call: TRBJ2-1
v_call: TRBV2
cdr3_aa: CASSEGLAGFFGEQFF

j_call: TRBJ2-1
v_call: TRBV27
cdr3_aa: CASTKGWGNEQFF

j_call: TRBJ1-5
v_call: TRBV12-5
cdr3_aa: CASIEGTENSNQPQHF

j_call: TRBJ2-3
v_call: TRBV27
cdr3_aa: CASSLFRGQGTDTQYF

j_call: TRBJ2-2
v_call: TRBV28
cdr3_aa: CASSLPRQIRTGELFF

j_call: TRBJ2-5
v_call: TRBV9
cdr3_aa: CASNSGLAGKETQYF

j_call: TRBJ1-2
v_call: TRBV27
cdr3_aa: CASSLRTGGSVYGYTF

j_call: TRBJ1-2
v_call: TRBV4-1
cdr3_aa: CASSQDASNYGYTF

j_call: TRBJ1-4
v_call: TRBV2
cdr3_aa: CASSAQVATNEKLFF

j_call: TRBJ1-2
v_call: TRBV12-3/TRBV12-4
cdr3_aa: CASSLAYGYTF

j_call: TRBJ1-3
v_call: TRBV10-3
cdr3_aa: CAISEGARGRNTIYF

j_call: TRBJ2-1
v_call: TRBV12-3/TRBV12-4
cdr3_aa: CASSFAASGGEYSSYNEQFF

j_call: TRBJ1-2
v_call: TRBV5-5
cdr3_aa: CASSSTTNYGYTF

j_call: TRBJ2-2
v_call: TRBV4-1
cdr3_aa: CASSQDLEGANTGELFF

j_call: TRBJ2-3
v_call: TRBV30
cdr3_aa: CAWDGPGAFRKYF

j_call: TRBJ1-5
v_call: TRBV25-1
cdr3_aa: CASSEGRLPQHF

j_call: TRBJ2-3
v_call: TRBV12-3/TRBV12-4
cdr3_aa: CASTLARGTDTQYF

j_call: TRBJ2-3
v_call: TRBV12-3/TRBV12-4
cdr3_aa: CASSFRDRAVWRGTVRADTQYF

j_call: TRBJ1-2
v_call: TRBV13
cdr3_aa: CASSLRRDGYTF

j_call: TRBJ2-1
v_call: TRBV27
cdr3_aa: CASSPLVGYNEQFF

j_call: TRBJ2-5
v_call: TRBV7-9
cdr3_aa: CASSSRNIEWGVPLTLQETQYF

j_call: TRBJ1-5
v_call: TRBV6-6
cdr3_aa: CASSRSNQPQHF

j_call: TRBJ2-2
v_call: TRBV29-1
cdr3_aa: CSVEADYTGELFF

j_call: TRBJ1-3
v_call: TRBV20-1
cdr3_aa: CSAKGTDRAGNTIYF

j_call: TRBJ2-1
v_call: TRBV11-2
cdr3_aa: CASSFIENEQFF

j_call: TRBJ2-1
v_call: TRBV19
cdr3_aa: CASKKNRDRGSYNEQFF

j_call: TRBJ1-1
v_call: TRBV5-1
cdr3_aa: CASSREGLNTEAFF

j_call: TRBJ2-1
v_call: TRBV2
cdr3_aa: CASSEGGTTGGNQFF

j_call: TRBJ2-3
v_call: TRBV7-2
cdr3_aa: CASSASTDTQYF